This is a list of T cell receptor beta chains from one sample in a study of beta chain features in type 1 diabetes. TCRdb's copy holds only in-frame clones and misses some; the assay was immunoSEQ multiplex PCR. The sample includes 600,000 to 750,000 clones, 9.5% to 15% of them seen just once. Specimen: naive CD4+ T cells from blood. The receptors were sampled from a man younger than 45 with type 1 diabetes. CDR3s leave out the opening cysteine and the closing phenylalanine or tryptophan. Fields, in order: CDR3 length, J gene, D gene, V gene, CDR3 protein. D genes are given only for firm matches.

len: 13
j_gene: TRBJ1-5
d_gene: NA
v_gene: TRBV5-6
CDR3aa: ASSLRQEGNQPQH

len: 10
j_gene: TRBJ1-5
d_gene: NA
v_gene: TRBV5-4
CDR3aa: ASSLDDQPQH

len: 18
j_gene: TRBJ1-1
d_gene: NA
v_gene: TRBV27
CDR3aa: ASSLRGRAGAPPSYTEAF

len: 11
j_gene: TRBJ1-1
d_gene: NA
v_gene: TRBV2
CDR3aa: ASSVGGWTEAF

len: 11
j_gene: TRBJ2-3
d_gene: NA
v_gene: TRBV29-1
CDR3aa: SVRQAITDTQY

len: 9
j_gene: TRBJ2-5
d_gene: NA
v_gene: TRBV2
CDR3aa: ASSDTETQY

len: 11
j_gene: TRBJ1-2
d_gene: NA
v_gene: TRBV29-1
CDR3aa: SVYDVTAFGYT

len: 11
j_gene: TRBJ2-5
d_gene: NA
v_gene: TRBV10-3
CDR3aa: ASSPRQKETQY

len: 13
j_gene: TRBJ1-4
d_gene: NA
v_gene: TRBV19
CDR3aa: ASSIGTAYNEKLF

len: 10
j_gene: TRBJ1-4
d_gene: NA
v_gene: TRBV2
CDR3aa: ASKPTNEKLF

len: 15
j_gene: TRBJ2-6
d_gene: TRBD1
v_gene: TRBV9
CDR3aa: ATAPGQGRSGANVLT

len: 11
j_gene: TRBJ1-1
d_gene: NA
v_gene: TRBV18
CDR3aa: ASSPEEGTEAF

len: 13
j_gene: TRBJ2-2
d_gene: TRBD1
v_gene: TRBV5-1
CDR3aa: ASSPGPGQTGELF

len: 11
j_gene: TRBJ1-5
d_gene: NA
v_gene: TRBV10-3
CDR3aa: AISAGGDQPQH

len: 10
j_gene: TRBJ2-1
d_gene: NA
v_gene: TRBV2
CDR3aa: ASSEQGTEQF

len: 13
j_gene: TRBJ2-7
d_gene: TRBD2
v_gene: TRBV7-9
CDR3aa: ASSQQRGGLNEQY

len: 11
j_gene: TRBJ2-5
d_gene: TRBD1
v_gene: TRBV4-2
CDR3aa: ASRETGGETQY

len: 11
j_gene: TRBJ2-1
d_gene: NA
v_gene: TRBV6-1
CDR3aa: ASREQLLNEQF

len: 14
j_gene: TRBJ1-5
d_gene: TRBD1
v_gene: TRBV5-1
CDR3aa: ASSLDWTGGGQPQH

len: 12
j_gene: TRBJ2-2
d_gene: NA
v_gene: TRBV5-1
CDR3aa: ASSLNSNTGELF

len: 13
j_gene: TRBJ2-4
d_gene: NA
v_gene: TRBV9
CDR3aa: ATKTGPLAKNIQY

len: 10
j_gene: TRBJ2-7
d_gene: NA
v_gene: TRBV29-1
CDR3aa: SVDRGGHEQY

len: 11
j_gene: TRBJ1-1
d_gene: NA
v_gene: TRBV5-1
CDR3aa: ASSVGVNTEAF

len: 12
j_gene: TRBJ1-3
d_gene: NA
v_gene: TRBV28
CDR3aa: ASSLGASGNTIY

len: 14
j_gene: TRBJ2-3
d_gene: NA
v_gene: TRBV11-2
CDR3aa: ASSLALALGADTQY

len: 9
j_gene: TRBJ2-5
d_gene: NA
v_gene: TRBV6-6
CDR3aa: ASSLGETQY

len: 10
j_gene: TRBJ1-6
d_gene: NA
v_gene: TRBV14
CDR3aa: ASSRWNSPLH

len: 10
j_gene: TRBJ1-1
d_gene: NA
v_gene: TRBV2
CDR3aa: ASAVADPEAF

len: 12
j_gene: TRBJ2-7
d_gene: NA
v_gene: TRBV11-2
CDR3aa: ASSLDRTVYEQY

len: 11
j_gene: TRBJ2-2
d_gene: NA
v_gene: TRBV2
CDR3aa: ASSEAGEGELF

len: 12
j_gene: TRBJ2-7
d_gene: NA
v_gene: TRBV6-6
CDR3aa: ASSSPGGPYEQY

len: 13
j_gene: TRBJ2-3
d_gene: NA
v_gene: TRBV9
CDR3aa: ASSVDANPTDTQY

len: 13
j_gene: TRBJ2-3
d_gene: NA
v_gene: TRBV9
CDR3aa: ASSVGGGSPDTQY

len: 13
j_gene: TRBJ1-5
d_gene: NA
v_gene: TRBV30
CDR3aa: AWSVGGGGNQPQH

len: 9
j_gene: TRBJ1-6
d_gene: NA
v_gene: TRBV10-3
CDR3aa: AIGADSPLH

len: 12
j_gene: TRBJ2-7
d_gene: NA
v_gene: TRBV11-2
CDR3aa: ASSLDTPPYEQY

len: 12
j_gene: TRBJ1-2
d_gene: TRBD1
v_gene: TRBV7-2
CDR3aa: ASSPRTGGNGYT

len: 12
j_gene: TRBJ2-1
d_gene: NA
v_gene: TRBV5-1
CDR3aa: ASSAAGANNEQF

len: 10
j_gene: TRBJ1-5
d_gene: NA
v_gene: TRBV19
CDR3aa: ASSIEKEYQH

len: 13
j_gene: TRBJ1-1
d_gene: TRBD1
v_gene: TRBV5-4
CDR3aa: ASSTQLGTGGEAF

len: 13
j_gene: TRBJ2-7
d_gene: TRBD2
v_gene: TRBV5-8
CDR3aa: ASLPSGTASYEQY

len: 13
j_gene: TRBJ2-1
d_gene: NA
v_gene: TRBV11-2
CDR3aa: ASSLGQGIYNEQF

len: 16
j_gene: TRBJ2-1
d_gene: NA
v_gene: TRBV7-8
CDR3aa: ASSLPGWAGSSYNEQF

len: 13
j_gene: TRBJ1-6
d_gene: NA
v_gene: TRBV5-1
CDR3aa: ASSYGFGILSPLH

len: 8
j_gene: TRBJ1-1
d_gene: NA
v_gene: TRBV10-3
CDR3aa: AIGDTEAF

len: 12
j_gene: TRBJ2-7
d_gene: NA
v_gene: TRBV11-2
CDR3aa: ASSEIQGRGEQY

len: 11
j_gene: TRBJ1-6
d_gene: TRBD1
v_gene: TRBV2
CDR3aa: APGDSHNSPLH

len: 13
j_gene: TRBJ1-4
d_gene: TRBD1
v_gene: TRBV7-9
CDR3aa: ASSSRTGNNEKLF

len: 10
j_gene: TRBJ1-1
d_gene: NA
v_gene: TRBV19
CDR3aa: ASSISRVGAF

len: 14
j_gene: TRBJ1-2
d_gene: NA
v_gene: TRBV18
CDR3aa: ASSPRRDGGTYGYT

len: 13
j_gene: TRBJ1-6
d_gene: TRBD1
v_gene: TRBV5-6
CDR3aa: ASSLPGQGFSPLH

len: 14
j_gene: TRBJ2-5
d_gene: TRBD1
v_gene: TRBV7-2
CDR3aa: ASSLEGTGGPTAQY

len: 14
j_gene: TRBJ2-3
d_gene: TRBD1
v_gene: TRBV28
CDR3aa: ASSRGTGGNTDTQY

len: 9
j_gene: TRBJ2-5
d_gene: NA
v_gene: TRBV20-1
CDR3aa: RGDYGETQY

len: 14
j_gene: TRBJ2-2
d_gene: TRBD2
v_gene: TRBV28
CDR3aa: ASRVAGVLNTGELF

len: 16
j_gene: TRBJ2-6
d_gene: TRBD1
v_gene: TRBV9
CDR3aa: ASSARDRGEAGANVLT

len: 12
j_gene: TRBJ1-5
d_gene: NA
v_gene: TRBV12-5
CDR3aa: ASGLVSTNQPQH

len: 11
j_gene: TRBJ1-1
d_gene: NA
v_gene: TRBV5-4
CDR3aa: ASSLETGLEAF

len: 11
j_gene: TRBJ2-1
d_gene: NA
v_gene: TRBV7-2
CDR3aa: ASSFMEDNEQF

len: 11
j_gene: TRBJ1-6
d_gene: NA
v_gene: TRBV7-2
CDR3aa: ASSLGTDSPLH